Shown below are 10 T cell receptor beta chains from a single sample sequenced in a study of T cells expressing NK-cell markers. TCRdb reprocessed the 5' RACE reads and stores each CDR3 protein as one record, lacking DNA. The sample has 200,000 to 300,000 distinct CDR3 sequences. Input material: blood T cells: a sorted CD56 or NKG2C T cell subset, CD4+ or CD8+ T cells, or bulk PBMC T cells (not recorded which). These receptors were collected from a man younger than 30 in good health.

The rearrangement joins TRBV5-1 to TRBJ2-2. The CDR3 consists of 11 residues. Germline V CDR1 and CDR2: SGHRS, YFSETQ. The CDR3 spells CASSYDGDLFF.

The genes are TRBV5-1 and TRBJ2-1; the D gene TCRdb calls, TRBD2, cannot be checked with no DNA. Germline CDR1 SGHRS, CDR2 YFSETQ. The CDR3 contains 13 residues. The CDR3 spells CASSLEAGFYQFF.

This CDR3 reads CSARGPTQPQHF. The chain links TRBV20-1 to TRBJ1-5; TCRdb calls TRBD1, which cannot be checked without DNA. This CDR3 contains 12 residues. The germline V gene encodes CDR1 DFQATT and CDR2 SNEGSKA (reference sequence).

CDR3 protein: CATSRDWDGNNEQFF. The chain links TRBV15 to TRBJ2-1; TCRdb lists TRBD1, though no DNA is available to test this call. Looked up from germline, CDR1 is LNHNV and CDR2 is YYDKDF (reference sequence). The CDR3 totals 15 residues.

CDR3 residues: CATSDSFRQGGQETQYF. The V and J genes are TRBV24-1 and TRBJ2-5; TCRdb designates TRBD1, a call that cannot be tested without DNA. Germline V gene sequence: CDR1 KGHDR, CDR2 SFDVKD. The CDR3 is made up of 17 amino acids.

The CDR3 here is CASSFDSMGRVGETQYF. The rearrangement joins TRBV5-6 to TRBJ2-5; TCRdb proposes TRBD1, but this gene call is untestable without DNA. This CDR3 region has 17 residues. Germline loops: CDR1 SGHDT, CDR2 YYEEEE.

V and J are TRBV20-1 and TRBJ2-1; the D call from TCRdb, TRBD2, cannot be confirmed without DNA. Germline V lookup: CDR1 DFQATT, CDR2 SNEGSKA (reference sequence). The CDR3 consists of 14 residues. This chain's CDR3 is CSARSAGDQHEQFF.

V is TRBV29-1 and J is TRBJ2-3. The CDR3 length is 14 residues. The germline gives CDR1 SQVTM, CDR2 ANQGSEA. The CDR3 reads CSVEAGWRTDTQYF.

The chain joins TRBV14 to TRBJ2-5; without DNA, the TCRdb call of TRBD1 cannot be checked. The CDR3 loop spans 13 amino acids. The germline CDR1 and CDR2 sequences are SGHDN and FVKESK. CDR3 amino acids: CASSQDHRGSQYF.

The rearrangement links TRBV10-1 to TRBJ2-3; TCRdb proposes TRBD1, but this gene call is untestable without DNA. Germline loops: CDR1 WNHNN, CDR2 SYGVQD (reference sequence). This CDR3 region has 16 residues. The CDR3 reads CASSEWDRGGTDTQYF.